A selection of T cell receptor beta chains follows, all from one sample in a study of cytomegalovirus exposure and HLA in healthy donors. Data came from immunoSEQ multiplex PCR; TCRdb stores just in-frame clones and leaves some out. The sample has 80,000 to 100,000 clones, 80% to 90% seen once; the top ten hold approximately 1.3%. The material sequenced was PBMCs. All receptors derive from a man between 40 and 49 years old in good health and CMV-seronegative. CDR3s include the opening cysteine and the closing phenylalanine or tryptophan.

13 TRBV14 CASSRQYNSPLHF
15 TRBV11-2 CASSSRTGGNTEAFF
14 TRBV6-5 CASRGTSSNQPQHF
14 TRBV6-1 CASKTGLYNSPLHF
14 TRBV10-3 CAISAGRVLDEQYF
16 TRBV28 CASSQRTGGGNQPQHF
14 TRBV6-1 CASIGSASNQPQHF
18 TRBV5-5 CASSLVGAAGTSVQEQYF
15 TRBV5-1 CASSSQGAELTEQFF
14 TRBV11-2 CASSPIRGAGEQYF
16 TRBV19 CASSKRQAASTDTQYF